Presented here are 14 T cell receptor beta chains from one specimen sequenced in a study of blood T cell repertoires in COVID-19. The table came from immunoSEQ multiplex PCR; TCRdb's copy has only in-frame clones and leaves some out. The sample lists approximately 100,000 clones, approximately 80% occurring once. Sequenced sample: peripheral blood. The receptors shown here come from a man aged 65-85 years with acute or convalescent COVID-19.

The genes are TRBV5-8 and TRBJ1-1; 7 bases map to TRBD1. The CDR3 sequence is 14 residues long. CDR1 and CDR2 from the germline V gene are SGHTS and YDEGEE. Germline trimming cut 5 bases from V and 3 bases from J; bases unmatched to any gene: 7. The chain's CDR3 is CASRRGTGDTEAFF. DNA for the CDR3: TGTGCCAGCAGAAGAGGTACAGGGGACACTGAAGCTTTCTTT. Drawing the rest from reference TRBV5-8 and TRBJ1-1, the complete variable domain is EAGVTQSPTHLIKTRGQQATLRCSPISGHTSVYWYQQALGLGLQFLLWYDEGEERNRGNFPPRFSGRQFPNYSSELNVNALELEDSALYLCASRRGTGDTEAFFGQGTRLTVV.

This chain links TRBV4-1 with TRBJ1-3; 8 positions agree with TRBD1. This CDR3 is 16 amino acids long. CDR1 and CDR2 (germline): MGHRA, YSYEKL. The V segment lost 4 bases and the J segment 4 bases; nucleotides outside the gene matches: 9. In DNA form, the CDR3 reads TGCGCCAGCAGCCTAAATGACAGGGGACTAGGAAACACCATATATTTT. Translating gives CASSLNDRGLGNTIYF.

This CDR3 is CASSPTRTSGSSYNEQFF. CDR3 DNA sequence: TGTGCCAGCTCGCCTACTAGGACTAGCGGGAGCTCCTACAATGAGCAGTTCTTC. V and J are TRBV18 and TRBJ2-1; 13 bases fit TRBD2. V lost 6 bases and J lost 0; bases outside the gene matches: 8. Germline lookup yields CDR1 KGHSH and CDR2 LQKENI. The CDR3 consists of 18 residues.

This chain joins TRBV27 and TRBJ1-5, with a weak D call TRBD1 (5 bases). V lost 2 bases and J lost 7, with 9 bases in between. Germline loops: CDR1 MNHEY, CDR2 SMNVEV (reference sequence). The CDR3 is made up of 13 amino acids. The CDR3 sequence is CASSLGGMQPQHF. The CDR3 DNA is TGTGCCAGCAGTTTAGGGGGGATGCAGCCCCAGCATTTT.

V usage is TRBV30 and J usage is TRBJ1-2; tentatively, D is TRBD1 (6 bases). Trimming stripped 0 bases from V and 6 bases from J, with 14 bases between. Germline CDR1 is GTSNPN and CDR2 is SVGIG (reference sequence). This CDR3 region has 14 residues. CDR3 protein: CAWSVGFQGNGYTF. Here the CDR3 DNA reads TGTGCCTGGAGTGTAGGGTTCCAGGGGAATGGCTACACCTTC.

This clone was counted a single time. The chain is built from TRBV10-1 and TRBJ1-1; D gene unclear. The germline V gene encodes CDR1 WNHNN and CDR2 SYGVQD (reference sequence). V lost 2 bases and J 1 base, leaving 8 bases between the germline ends. The CDR3 sequence is 14 residues long. CDR3 sequence reads: CASSEQASNTEAFF. CDR3 in DNA: TGCGCCAGCAGTGAGCAGGCCTCGAACACTGAAGCTTTCTTT.

V usage is TRBV6-6 and J usage is TRBJ2-5; weak D call: TRBD1 (6 bases). V shed 6 bases and J shed 2 bases, with 13 bases lying between them. This CDR3 spans 14 amino acids. Germline V gene data show CDR1 as MNHNY and CDR2 as SVGAGI (reference sequence). CDR3 amino acids: CASRRTASQETQYF. The CDR3 DNA sequence: TGTGCCAGCAGGCGGACAGCGAGTCAAGAGACCCAGTACTTC.

The rearrangement uses TRBV2 and TRBJ1-2; D is undetermined. The CDR3 runs to 13 residues. The germline V and J ends were trimmed by 6 bases and 6 bases, with 14 bases remaining between them. CDR1 is SNHLY and CDR2 is FYNNEI in the germline V gene. This CDR3 reads CASREGSRNGYTF. In nucleotides, the CDR3 is TGTGCCAGCAGGGAGGGATCTAGAAATGGCTACACCTTC.

This clone was seen once. The chain carries TRBV3-1 (or the pseudogene TRBV3-2) and TRBJ2-3; D not certain. The germline V gene encodes CDR1 LGHDT and CDR2 YNNKEL (reference sequence). The CDR3 has 14 amino acids. Between the trimmed V and J ends, which lost 0 bases and 2 bases, there was a span of 6 bases. CDR3: CASSQDTITDTQYF. The CDR3 DNA reads as TGTGCCAGCAGCCAAGATACAATCACAGATACGCAGTATTTT.

The chain links TRBV28 to TRBJ1-4; TRBD1 agrees at 7 bases. After removal of 4 bases from V and 8 bases from J, the junction contained 7 bases not matched to a gene. This CDR3 has 14 residues. Germline assignment: CDR1 MDHEN and CDR2 SYDVKM. The CDR3 is CASSSGTVREKLFF. The CDR3 DNA reads as TGTGCCAGCAGTTCTGGGACAGTGAGGGAAAAACTGTTTTTT. Looking up the rest from reference TRBV28 and TRBJ1-4 gives the full variable domain: DVKVTQSSRYLVKRTGEKVFLECVQDMDHENMFWYRQDPGLGLRLIYFSYDVKMKEKGDIPEGYSVSREKKERFSLILESASTNQTSMYLCASSSGTVREKLFFGSGTQLSVL.

Only a few counts were recorded for this clone. V and J are TRBV19 and TRBJ2-7, with D possibly TRBD2 on 6 matching bases. CDR1 LNHDA and CDR2 SQIVND come from the germline V gene (reference sequence). CDR3 size: 15 residues. V lost 1 base to trimming and J lost 4 bases, with 14 bases between them. CDR3 residues: CASSIVSGAAYEQYF. CDR3 nucleotides: TGTGCCAGTAGTATAGTTTCGGGAGCTGCATACGAGCAGTACTTC.

This clone was seen at least ten times. This chain connects TRBV6-6 to TRBJ1-2; D may be TRBD1 (6 bases). Deletions cut 4 bases from V and 8 bases from J, with 17 bases between. This CDR3 has 14 amino acids. CDR1 MNHNY and CDR2 SVGAGI come from the germline V gene (reference sequence). In DNA form, the CDR3 reads TGTGCCAGCAGTTTCGAACGACAGGACCGGGGCTACACCTTC. Translation gives CASSFERQDRGYTF.

CDR3 amino acids: CASSYRGSGTEAFF. CDR3 nucleotide sequence: TGTGCCAGTAGCTACAGGGGCTCGGGGACTGAAGCTTTCTTT. The rearrangement links TRBV19 to TRBJ1-1; TRBD1 matches at 7 bases. The CDR3 runs to 14 residues. Germline V gene sequence: CDR1 LNHDA, CDR2 SQIVND (reference sequence). Trimming cost V 6 bases and J 5 bases; bases outside gene matches: 9.

This rearrangement joins TRBV5-6 to TRBJ1-1; a weak D match, TRBD1 (5 bases). CDR3 length: 16 residues. The germline V and J ends were trimmed by 5 bases and 0 bases, with 17 bases remaining between them. The V gene's germline CDR1 is SGHDT and CDR2 YYEEEE. The CDR3 loop is CASSQAPRQMNTEAFF. In DNA, the CDR3 is TGTGCCAGCAGTCAGGCCCCCCGACAGATGAACACTGAAGCTTTCTTT.